This TCR beta chain comes out of a study of T cell responses to AZD1222 COVID-19 vaccine. General observations from the study: Repertoire sampling happened only post peak T cell response.

Sequenced by immunoSEQ multiplex PCR; TCRdb stores in-frame clones only, minus some. In the table there are about 190,000 clones, approximately 90% of which are singletons. Worth noting for this clone: Its target is unknown.

Trimming took off 4 bases at V and 2 bases at J, with 12 bases between the two ends. CDR1 and CDR2 (germline): SGHTA, FQGNSA. This CDR3 has 14 residues. The clonotype originates from an adult in good health. The chain joins TRBV7-2 to TRBJ2-7; the D call may be TRBD1 or TRBD2 (6 bases each). Specimen: peripheral blood, collected on day 0 of AZD1222 vaccination. CDR3 DNA: TGTGCCAGCAGCTGGGACTGGACAGCCTACGAGCAGTACTTC. It encodes CASSWDWTAYEQYF.